The clone carrying this TCR beta chain was counted a single time. Its antigen is unknown. This CDR3 is also generated by other DNA sequences in the sample. PCR primers comprised 60 Vbeta and 13 Jbeta primers. The data were produced by immunoSEQ multiplex PCR, yet TCRdb's version contains in-frame clones alone and is incomplete. The table has some 93,000 clones, 78% seen once. This specimen belongs to a study of cytomegalovirus exposure and HLA in healthy donors. Study-level information: Early on, a data release was issued that held roughly 86 million unique TCRs from HLA-typed donors. Notes on the study in general: Accurate HLA-A and HLA-B prediction from TCR beta sequences was reported for most subjects.

Germline lookup yields CDR1 MDHEN and CDR2 SYDVKM. V lost 5 bases, J lost 4 bases, and 4 bases stayed unmatched. The CDR3 is made up of 13 amino acids. The sequenced sample consisted of PBMCs. The TCR was taken from a woman aged 35 to 49 in good health and CMV-seronegative. The V call is TRBV28, the J call TRBJ1-2, with TRBD1 matching over 7 bases. In nucleotides, the CDR3 is TGTGCCAGCAGTCCCCCAGGGGGCTATGGCTACACCTTC. Encoded protein: CASSPPGGYGYTF.